This T cell receptor beta chain was obtained from a study of control samples from healthy donors and cancer patients. The assay was immunoSEQ multiplex PCR, and TCRdb's table has in-frame clones only and misses some. The table shows 85,000 to 100,000 clones, with 85% to 95% occurring only once. Germline V gives CDR1 MGHRA, CDR2 YSYEKL. This CDR3 region has 16 residues. The V end was cut by 1 base, the J end by 4 bases, with 15 bases between. The chain employs TRBV4-1 and TRBJ2-3, with D possibly being TRBD2 (6 bases). Source material: blood. This TCR was recovered from a man aged 18 to 29 in good health. CDR3 bases: TGCGCCAGCAGCCAAGTTTTTGTGGGAGGAGCAGATACGCAGTATTTT. It encodes CASSQVFVGGADTQYF.